The source of this T cell receptor beta chain is a study of PD-L1 blockade in urothelial cancer. Study as a whole: Median T cell yield per blood sample was more than 120,000 cells.

Trimming stripped 2 bases from V and 7 bases from J, with 8 bases between. Germline assignment: CDR1 MNHEY and CDR2 SVGAGI. The length of the CDR3 is 12 residues. The assay was immunoSEQ multiplex PCR, and TCRdb's table has in-frame clones only and misses some. The repertoire includes about 63,000 clones, 75% to 85% of them detected once, and 4.5% to 6% sits in the top ten. Time point denoted: pretreatment peripheral blood. The chain employs TRBV6-5 and TRBJ2-5; maybe TRBD2 (5 bases). Sequenced here: PBMCs, sampled around atezolizumab (anti-PD-L1) treatment. The receptor was isolated from a man between 70 and 80 years old with urothelial cancer. CDR3 sequence: CASSYIGGTQYF. For the CDR3, the DNA is TGTGCCAGCAGTTACATCGGAGGGACCCAGTACTTC.